This T cell receptor beta chain was retrieved from a study of T cell repertoires in cytomegalovirus infection. Study-wide results and caveats: What dominated the ex vivo response were HLA-C-restricted CMV-specific TCR beta clonotypes.

Each CDR3 protein is one row after TCRdb ran MiXCR on the reads. The table has hundreds of thousands of distinct CDR3 sequences, around 11% seen once. This clonotype was found many times. Its antigen is currently unknown. Germline lookup yields CDR1 SEHNR and CDR2 FQNEAQ (reference sequence). Trimming removed 2 bases from V and 1 base from J, with 11 bases in between. The CDR3 contains 15 residues. This clonotype originated in a human donor in good health (CMV status not recorded). Some clones in this sample may be carry-over from other donors' samples. Sequencing was done on a sample of PBMCs. V gene TRBV7-9 combines with J gene TRBJ1-1, with no clear D. This chain's CDR3 is CASSLTLSRNTEAFF. The CDR3, as DNA: TGTGCCAGCAGCTTAACGTTATCCAGGAACACTGAAGCTTTCTTT.